The T cell receptor (beta chain) described here comes from a study of shared clonotypes between healthy human individuals. Looking at the study overall: Participating donors consisted of a couple of women and a few men aged 18 to 49. Study findings and constraints: Generation of non-shared clonotypes was less probable than generation of clonotypes shared by all four donors.

Germline V lookup: CDR1 SNHLY, CDR2 FYNNEI. Trimming pared 5 bases from V and 4 bases from J, leaving 21 bases between. The CDR3 has 17 residues. Concerning this clone itself: Its antigen is not known.

The data were produced by immunoSEQ multiplex PCR, yet TCRdb's version contains in-frame clones alone and is incomplete. The top ten clones hold less than 1.5% of a sample with 850,000 to 1,200,000 clones, about 76% of them seen once. This sequence was found in a man aged 18-30 years in good health. The J gene is TRBJ1-5, the V gene TRBV2, with a weak D call TRBD1 (6 bases). The sequenced sample consisted of memory CD4+ T cells sorted from blood. Sample subset: CD45RA-negative fraction. The CDR3 nucleotides are TGTGCCAGCAGTCTGCAGGGGACTGGCGTGGCAAATCAGCCCCAGCATTTT. This encodes CASSLQGTGVANQPQHF.